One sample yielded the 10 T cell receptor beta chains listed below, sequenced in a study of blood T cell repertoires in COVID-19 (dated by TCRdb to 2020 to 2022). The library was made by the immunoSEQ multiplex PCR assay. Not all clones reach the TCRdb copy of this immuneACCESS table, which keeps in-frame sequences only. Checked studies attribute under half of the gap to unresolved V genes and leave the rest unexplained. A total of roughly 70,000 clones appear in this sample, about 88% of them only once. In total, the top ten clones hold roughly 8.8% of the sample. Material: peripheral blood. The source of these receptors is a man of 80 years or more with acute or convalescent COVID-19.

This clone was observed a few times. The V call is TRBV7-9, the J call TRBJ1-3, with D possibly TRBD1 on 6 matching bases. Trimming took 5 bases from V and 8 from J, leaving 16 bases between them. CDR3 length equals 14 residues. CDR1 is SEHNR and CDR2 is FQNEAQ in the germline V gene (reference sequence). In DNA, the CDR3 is TGTGCCAGCAGCCCGGACAGTACAGTAGACACCATATATTTT. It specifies CASSPDSTVDTIYF.

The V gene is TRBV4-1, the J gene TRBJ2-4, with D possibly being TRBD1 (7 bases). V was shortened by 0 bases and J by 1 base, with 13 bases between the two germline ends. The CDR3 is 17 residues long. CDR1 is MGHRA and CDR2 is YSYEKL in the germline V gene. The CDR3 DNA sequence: TGCGCCAGCAGCCAAGATCTGGCAGGGGGGGCCAAAAACATTCAGTACTTC. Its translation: CASSQDLAGGAKNIQYF.

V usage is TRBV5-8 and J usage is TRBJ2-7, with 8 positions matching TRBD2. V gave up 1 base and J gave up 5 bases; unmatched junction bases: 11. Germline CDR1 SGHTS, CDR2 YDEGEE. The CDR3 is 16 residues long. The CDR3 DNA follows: TGTGCCAGCAGCTTGAGCGGTGCAGCGGGAGAAAACGAGCAGTACTTC. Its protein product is CASSLSGAAGENEQYF.

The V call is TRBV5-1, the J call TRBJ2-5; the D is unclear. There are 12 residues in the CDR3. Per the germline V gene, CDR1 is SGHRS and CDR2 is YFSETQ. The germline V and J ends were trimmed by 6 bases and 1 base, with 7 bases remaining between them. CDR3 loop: CASIDIQETQYF. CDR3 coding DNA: TGCGCCAGCATAGACATCCAAGAGACCCAGTACTTC.

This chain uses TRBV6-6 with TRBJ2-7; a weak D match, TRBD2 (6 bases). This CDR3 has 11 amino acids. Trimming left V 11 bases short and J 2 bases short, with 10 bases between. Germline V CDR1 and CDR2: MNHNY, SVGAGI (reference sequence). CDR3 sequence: CAAGTAYEQYF. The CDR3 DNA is TGTGCCGCCGGGACTGCCTACGAGCAGTACTTC.

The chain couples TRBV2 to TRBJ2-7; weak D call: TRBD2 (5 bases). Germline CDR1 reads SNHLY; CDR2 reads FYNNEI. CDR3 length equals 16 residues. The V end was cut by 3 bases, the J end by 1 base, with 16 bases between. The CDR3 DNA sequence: TGTGCCAGCAGTGAGGGGTGGGGAGCTGGTTCCTACGAGCAGTACTTC. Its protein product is CASSEGWGAGSYEQYF.

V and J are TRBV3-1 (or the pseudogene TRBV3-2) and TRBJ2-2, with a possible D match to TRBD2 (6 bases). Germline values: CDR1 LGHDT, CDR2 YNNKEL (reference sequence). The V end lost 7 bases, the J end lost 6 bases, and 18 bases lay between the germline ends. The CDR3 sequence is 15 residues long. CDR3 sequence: CASTQDLASAGELFF. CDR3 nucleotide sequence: TGTGCCAGCACCCAGGACCTAGCGAGCGCCGGGGAGCTGTTTTTT.

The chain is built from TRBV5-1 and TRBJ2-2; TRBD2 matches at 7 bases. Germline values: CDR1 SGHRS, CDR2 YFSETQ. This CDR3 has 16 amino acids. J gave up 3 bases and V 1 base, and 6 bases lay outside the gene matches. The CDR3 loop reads CASSLTGEGDTGELFF. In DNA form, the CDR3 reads TGCGCCAGCAGCTTGACCGGGGAGGGCGACACCGGGGAGCTGTTTTTT.

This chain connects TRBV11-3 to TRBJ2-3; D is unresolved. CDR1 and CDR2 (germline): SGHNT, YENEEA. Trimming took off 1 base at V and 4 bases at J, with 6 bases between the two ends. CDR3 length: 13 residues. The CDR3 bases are TGTGCCAGCAGCTTAGCCCGGGCAGATACGCAGTATTTT. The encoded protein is CASSLARADTQYF.

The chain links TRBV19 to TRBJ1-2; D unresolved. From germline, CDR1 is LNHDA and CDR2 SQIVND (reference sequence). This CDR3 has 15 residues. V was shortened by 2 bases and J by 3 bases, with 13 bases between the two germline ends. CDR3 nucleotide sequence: TGTGCCAGTAGTATACAAGAGCGGGGATACTATGGCTACACCTTC. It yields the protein CASSIQERGYYGYTF.